This T cell receptor (beta chain) stems from a study of identical twins. Findings of the study overall: Twin pairs had excess sharing that was weaker in beta out-of-frame sequences. The authors drew conclusions from cross-sectional statistical analysis rather than following the same donors.

Losses at the gene ends were 4 bases for V and 0 bases for J; bases not matched to a gene: 3. This CDR3 region has 15 residues. CDR1 is DFQATT and CDR2 is SNEGSKA in the germline V gene (reference sequence). With respect to this clonotype: The antigen is not known.

A universal primer site came from template switching; cDNA carried unique molecular identifiers. From the 5' RACE reads, TCRdb called clonotypes with MiXCR, one entry per CDR3 protein. The repertoire holds 1.5 million to 2 million distinct CDR3 sequences, with roughly 35% as singletons. This sequence originates from a newborn girl in good health. The rearrangement uses TRBV20-1 and TRBJ2-3; 11 positions match TRBD2. The sequenced material came from cord blood. The CDR3 protein is CSANRLAGSTDTQYF. CDR3 coding DNA: TGCAGTGCTAACCGACTAGCGGGGAGCACAGATACGCAGTATTTT.